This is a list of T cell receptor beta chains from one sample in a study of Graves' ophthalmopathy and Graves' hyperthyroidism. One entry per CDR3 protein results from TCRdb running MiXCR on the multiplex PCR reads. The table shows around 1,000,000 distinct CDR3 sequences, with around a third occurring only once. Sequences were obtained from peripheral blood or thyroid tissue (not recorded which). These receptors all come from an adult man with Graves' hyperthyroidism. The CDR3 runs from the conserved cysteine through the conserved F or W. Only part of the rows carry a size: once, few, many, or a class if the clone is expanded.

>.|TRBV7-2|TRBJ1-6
CASSLRGTGGSSPLHF
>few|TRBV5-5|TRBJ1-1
CASRYEGWEVGTEAFF
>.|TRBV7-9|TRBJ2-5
CASRPTGGKGETQYF
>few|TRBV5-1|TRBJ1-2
CASSLGGPGRYGYTF
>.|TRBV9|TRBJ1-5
CASSPVVGRETQHF
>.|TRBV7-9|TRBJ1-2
CASSLTTSRVGVAGYTF
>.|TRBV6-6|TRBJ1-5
CASSLENGVSPQHF
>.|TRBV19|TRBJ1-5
CASILDGLSNQPQHF
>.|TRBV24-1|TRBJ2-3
CATSDFQRDSADTQYF
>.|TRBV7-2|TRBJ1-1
CASSLDRIGTEAFF
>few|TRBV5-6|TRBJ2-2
CASSSWGGNTGELFF
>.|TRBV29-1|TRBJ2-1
CSVEKAGGPSGYNEQFF
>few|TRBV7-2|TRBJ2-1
CASSRGGVDEQFF
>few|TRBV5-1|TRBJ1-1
CASSLSEGMNTEAFF
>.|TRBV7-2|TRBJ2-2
CASSFRPRVPGELFF
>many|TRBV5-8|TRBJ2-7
CASSLGLAGGRDEQYF
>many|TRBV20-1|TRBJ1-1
CSARAGGNTEAFF
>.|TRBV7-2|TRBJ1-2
CASSLGGSGTGPAGYTF
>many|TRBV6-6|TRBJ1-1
CASSLHGQMNTEAFF
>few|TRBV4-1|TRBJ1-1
CASSQDLNTNTEAFF
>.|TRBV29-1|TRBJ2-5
CSANHLGQETQYF
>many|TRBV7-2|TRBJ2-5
CASSPIAGELQETQYF
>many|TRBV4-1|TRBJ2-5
CASSQERGSGETQYF
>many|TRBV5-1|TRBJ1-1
CASSRTGSSTEAFF
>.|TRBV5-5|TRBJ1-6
CASSPRGATPLHF
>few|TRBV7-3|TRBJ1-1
CASSLYMDTEAFF
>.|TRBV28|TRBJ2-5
CASSTLGVQETQYF
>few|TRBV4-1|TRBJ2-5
CASSQDISAGAQETQYF
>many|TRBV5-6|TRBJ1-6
CASSLAPDRVGSPLHF
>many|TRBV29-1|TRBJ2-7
CSVGEMGEQYF
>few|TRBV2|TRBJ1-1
CASTLTGSRTEAFF